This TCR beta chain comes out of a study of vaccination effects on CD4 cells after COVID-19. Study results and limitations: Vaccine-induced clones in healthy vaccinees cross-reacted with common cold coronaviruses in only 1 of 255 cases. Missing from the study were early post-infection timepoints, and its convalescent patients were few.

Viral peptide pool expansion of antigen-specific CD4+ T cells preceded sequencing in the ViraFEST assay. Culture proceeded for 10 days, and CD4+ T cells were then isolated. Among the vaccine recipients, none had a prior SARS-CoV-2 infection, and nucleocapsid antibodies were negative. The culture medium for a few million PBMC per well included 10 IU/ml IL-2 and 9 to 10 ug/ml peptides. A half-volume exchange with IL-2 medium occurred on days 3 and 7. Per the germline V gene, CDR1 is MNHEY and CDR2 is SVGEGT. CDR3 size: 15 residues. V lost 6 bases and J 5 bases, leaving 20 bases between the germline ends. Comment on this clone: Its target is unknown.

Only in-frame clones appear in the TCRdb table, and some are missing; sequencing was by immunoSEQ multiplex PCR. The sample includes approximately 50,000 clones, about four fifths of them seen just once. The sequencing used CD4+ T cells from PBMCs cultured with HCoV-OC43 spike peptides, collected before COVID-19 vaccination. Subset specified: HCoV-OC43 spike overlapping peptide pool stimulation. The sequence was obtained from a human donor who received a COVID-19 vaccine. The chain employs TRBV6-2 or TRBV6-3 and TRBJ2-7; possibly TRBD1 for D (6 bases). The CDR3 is CASSQPGHWVDEQYV. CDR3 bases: TGTGCCAGCAGCCAACCGGGACATTGGGTCGACGAGCAGTACGTC.